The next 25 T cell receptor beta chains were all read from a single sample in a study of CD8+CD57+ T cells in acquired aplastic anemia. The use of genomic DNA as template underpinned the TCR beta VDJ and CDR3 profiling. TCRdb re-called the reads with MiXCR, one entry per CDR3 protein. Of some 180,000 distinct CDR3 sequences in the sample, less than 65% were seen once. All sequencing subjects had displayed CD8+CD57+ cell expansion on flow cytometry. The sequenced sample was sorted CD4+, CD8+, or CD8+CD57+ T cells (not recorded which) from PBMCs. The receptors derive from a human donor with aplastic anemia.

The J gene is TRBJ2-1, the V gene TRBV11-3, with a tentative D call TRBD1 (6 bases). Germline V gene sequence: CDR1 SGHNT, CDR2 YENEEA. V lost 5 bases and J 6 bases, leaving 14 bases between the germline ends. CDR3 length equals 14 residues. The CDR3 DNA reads TGTGCCAGCAGCACTAAGGGGGTACCCAATGAGCAGTTCTTC. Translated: CASSTKGVPNEQFF.

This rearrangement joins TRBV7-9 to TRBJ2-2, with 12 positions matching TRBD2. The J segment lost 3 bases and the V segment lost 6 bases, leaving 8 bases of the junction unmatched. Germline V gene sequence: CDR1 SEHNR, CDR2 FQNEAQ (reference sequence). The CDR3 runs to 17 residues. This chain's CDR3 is CASRPTSGRADTGELFF. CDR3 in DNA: TGTGCCAGCAGGCCGACTAGCGGGAGAGCGGACACCGGGGAGCTGTTTTTT.

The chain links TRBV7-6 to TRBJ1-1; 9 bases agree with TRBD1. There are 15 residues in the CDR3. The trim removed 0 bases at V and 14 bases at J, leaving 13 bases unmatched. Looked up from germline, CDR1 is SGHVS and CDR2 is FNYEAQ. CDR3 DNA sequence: TGTGCCAGCAGCTTAGCGCACGGGACAGGGTCTGAGACGTTCTTT. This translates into CASSLAHGTGSETFF.

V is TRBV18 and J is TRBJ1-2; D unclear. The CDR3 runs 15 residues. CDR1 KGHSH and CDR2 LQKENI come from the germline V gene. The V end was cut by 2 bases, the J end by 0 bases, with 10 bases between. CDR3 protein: CASSPMDGANYGYTF. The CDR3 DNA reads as TGTGCCAGCTCACCAATGGACGGAGCTAACTATGGCTACACCTTC.

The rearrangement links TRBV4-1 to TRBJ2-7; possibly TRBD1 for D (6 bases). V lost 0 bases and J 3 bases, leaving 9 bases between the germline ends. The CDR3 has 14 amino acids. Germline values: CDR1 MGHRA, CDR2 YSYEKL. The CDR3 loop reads CASSQDPDSYEQYF. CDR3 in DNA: TGCGCCAGCAGCCAAGACCCGGACAGCTACGAGCAGTACTTC.

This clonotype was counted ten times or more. CDR3 loop: CASSPTGSYEQYF. In nucleotides, the CDR3 is TGTGCCAGCAGCCCGACAGGTAGCTACGAGCAGTACTTC. The V and J genes are TRBV7-9 and TRBJ2-7; tentative D call: TRBD1 (6 bases). Looked up from germline, CDR1 is SEHNR and CDR2 is FQNEAQ (reference sequence). Trimming removed 5 bases from V and 3 bases from J, with 11 bases in between. The CDR3 loop spans 13 amino acids.

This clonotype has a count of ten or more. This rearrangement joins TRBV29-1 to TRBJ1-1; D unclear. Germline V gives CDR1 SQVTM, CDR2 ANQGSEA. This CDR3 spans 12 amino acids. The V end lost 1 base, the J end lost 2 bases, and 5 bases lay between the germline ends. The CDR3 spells CSVEGGNTEAFF. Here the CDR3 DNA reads TGCAGCGTTGAAGGAGGAAACACTGAAGCTTTCTTT.

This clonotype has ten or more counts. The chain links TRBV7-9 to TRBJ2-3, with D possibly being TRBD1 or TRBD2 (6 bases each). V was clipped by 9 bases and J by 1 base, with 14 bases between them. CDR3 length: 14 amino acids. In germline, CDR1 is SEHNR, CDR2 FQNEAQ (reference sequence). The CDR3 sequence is CASRGPRGTDTQYF. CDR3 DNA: TGTGCCAGTCGGGGGCCCCGGGGCACAGATACGCAGTATTTT. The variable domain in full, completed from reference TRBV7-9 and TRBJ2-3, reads DTGVSQNPRHKITKRGQNVTFRCDPISEHNRLYWYRQTLGQGPEFLTYFQNEAQLEKSRLLSDRFSAERPKGSFSTLEIQRTEQGDSAMYLCASRGPRGTDTQYFGPGTRLTVL.

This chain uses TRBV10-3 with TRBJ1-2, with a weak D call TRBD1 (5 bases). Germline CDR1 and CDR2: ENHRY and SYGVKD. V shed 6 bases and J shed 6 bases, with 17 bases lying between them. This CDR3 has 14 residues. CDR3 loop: CAIRGPRVSDGYTF. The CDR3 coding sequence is TGTGCCATCAGGGGACCCAGGGTTTCAGATGGCTACACCTTC.

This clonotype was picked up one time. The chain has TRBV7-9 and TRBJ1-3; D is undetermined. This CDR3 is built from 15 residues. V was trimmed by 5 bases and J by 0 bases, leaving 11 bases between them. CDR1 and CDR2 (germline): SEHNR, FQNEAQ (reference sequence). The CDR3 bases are TGTGCCAGCAGCCGTTCCGGACCCTCTGGAAACACCATATATTTT. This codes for CASSRSGPSGNTIYF.

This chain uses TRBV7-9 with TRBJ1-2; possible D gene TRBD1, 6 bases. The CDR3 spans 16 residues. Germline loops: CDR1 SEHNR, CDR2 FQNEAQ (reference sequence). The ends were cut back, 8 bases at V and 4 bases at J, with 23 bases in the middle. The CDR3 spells CASAGTVSDSLYGYTF. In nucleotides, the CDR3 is TGTGCCAGCGCGGGCACGGTATCGGACAGCCTCTATGGCTACACCTTC. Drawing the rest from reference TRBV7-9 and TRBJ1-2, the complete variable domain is DTGVSQNPRHKITKRGQNVTFRCDPISEHNRLYWYRQTLGQGPEFLTYFQNEAQLEKSRLLSDRFSAERPKGSFSTLEIQRTEQGDSAMYLCASAGTVSDSLYGYTFGSGTRLTVV.

Written as DNA, the CDR3 is TGCGCCAGCAGCTTGACAGGGGGTCGGGAGCAGTACTTC. As protein: CASSLTGGREQYF. The chain employs TRBV5-1 and TRBJ2-7, with 8 bases fitting TRBD1. V dropped 1 base and J dropped 7; count of bases not matched to a gene: 4. From germline, CDR1 is SGHRS and CDR2 YFSETQ. This CDR3 comprises 13 residues.

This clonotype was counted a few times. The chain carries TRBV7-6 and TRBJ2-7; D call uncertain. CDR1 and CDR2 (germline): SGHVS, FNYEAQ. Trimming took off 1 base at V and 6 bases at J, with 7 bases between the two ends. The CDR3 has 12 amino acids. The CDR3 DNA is TGTGCCAGCAGCTTAGTTTCGAGCGAGCAGTACTTC. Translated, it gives CASSLVSSEQYF.

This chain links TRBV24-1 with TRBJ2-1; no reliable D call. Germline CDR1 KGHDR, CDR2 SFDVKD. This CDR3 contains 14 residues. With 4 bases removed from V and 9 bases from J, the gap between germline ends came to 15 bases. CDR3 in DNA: TGTGCCACCAGTGAGGGCCCCTTGATAGGTGAGCAGTTCTTC. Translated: CATSEGPLIGEQFF.

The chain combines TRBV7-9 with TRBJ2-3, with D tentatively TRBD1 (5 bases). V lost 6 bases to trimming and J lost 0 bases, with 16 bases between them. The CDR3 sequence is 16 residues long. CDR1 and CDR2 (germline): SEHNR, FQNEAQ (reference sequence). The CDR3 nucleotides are TGTGCCAGCAGTGCGCTGGGGCCGAGTAGCACAGATACGCAGTATTTT. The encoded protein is CASSALGPSSTDTQYF.

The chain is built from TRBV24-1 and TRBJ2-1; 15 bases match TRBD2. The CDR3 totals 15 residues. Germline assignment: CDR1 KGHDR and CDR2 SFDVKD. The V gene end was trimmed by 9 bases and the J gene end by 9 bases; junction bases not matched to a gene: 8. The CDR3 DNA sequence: TGTGCCACCGCCGTTCCGGGACTAGCGGGAGGTGAGCAGTTCTTC. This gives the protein CATAVPGLAGGEQFF.

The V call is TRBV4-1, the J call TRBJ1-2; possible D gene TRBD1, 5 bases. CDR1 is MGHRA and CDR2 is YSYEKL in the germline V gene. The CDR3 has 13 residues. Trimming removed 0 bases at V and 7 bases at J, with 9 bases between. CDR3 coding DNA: TGCGCCAGCAGCCAAGATGGGGGGGTTGGCTACACCTTC. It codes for CASSQDGGVGYTF.

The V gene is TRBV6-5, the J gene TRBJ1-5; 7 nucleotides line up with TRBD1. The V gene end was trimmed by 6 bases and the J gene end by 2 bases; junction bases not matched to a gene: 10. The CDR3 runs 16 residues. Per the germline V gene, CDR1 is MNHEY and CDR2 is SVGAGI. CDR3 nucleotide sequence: TGTGCCAGCAGCCCATTAAGGGGGCAAGGCAATCAGCCCCAGCATTTT. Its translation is CASSPLRGQGNQPQHF.

The CDR3 reads CASSDEGKVPYEQYF. The CDR3 bases are TGTGCCAGCAGTGATGAAGGGAAGGTCCCCTACGAGCAGTACTTC. The chain is built from TRBV25-1 and TRBJ2-7, with D unclear. Germline V lookup: CDR1 MGHDK, CDR2 SYGVNS. CDR3 length: 15 amino acids. The V and J ends lost 3 bases and 2 bases respectively, with 14 bases between them.

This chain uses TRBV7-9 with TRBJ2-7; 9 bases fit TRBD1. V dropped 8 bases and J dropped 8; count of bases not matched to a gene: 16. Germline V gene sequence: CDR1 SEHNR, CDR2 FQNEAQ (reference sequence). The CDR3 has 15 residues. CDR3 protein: CASSPRDRAPQKQYF. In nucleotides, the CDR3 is TGTGCCAGCTCACCACGGGACAGGGCACCACAGAAGCAGTACTTC.

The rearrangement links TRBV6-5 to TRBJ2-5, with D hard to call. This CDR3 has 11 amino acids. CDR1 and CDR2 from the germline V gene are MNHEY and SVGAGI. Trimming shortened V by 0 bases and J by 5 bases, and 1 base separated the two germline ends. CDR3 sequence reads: CASSYSETQYF. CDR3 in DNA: TGTGCCAGCAGTTACTCGGAGACCCAGTACTTC.

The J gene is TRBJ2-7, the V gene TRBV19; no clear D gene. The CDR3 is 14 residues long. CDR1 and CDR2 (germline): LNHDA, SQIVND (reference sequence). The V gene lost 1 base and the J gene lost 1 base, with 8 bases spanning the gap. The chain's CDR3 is CASSIGGGSYEQYF. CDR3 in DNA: TGTGCCAGTAGTATAGGCGGTGGGTCCTACGAGCAGTACTTC.

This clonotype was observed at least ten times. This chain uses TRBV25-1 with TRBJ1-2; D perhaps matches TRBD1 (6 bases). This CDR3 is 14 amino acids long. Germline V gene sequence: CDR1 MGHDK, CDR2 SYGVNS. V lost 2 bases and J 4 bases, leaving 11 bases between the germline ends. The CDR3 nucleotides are TGTGCCAGCAGTGAACGCGGGGGCAGCTATGGCTACACCTTC. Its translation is CASSERGGSYGYTF.

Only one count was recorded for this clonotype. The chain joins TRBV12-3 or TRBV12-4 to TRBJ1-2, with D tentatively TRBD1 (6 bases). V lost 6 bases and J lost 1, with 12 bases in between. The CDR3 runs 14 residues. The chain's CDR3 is CASRQGTYNYGYTF. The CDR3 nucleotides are TGTGCCAGCAGGCAGGGGACCTATAACTATGGCTACACCTTC.

The CDR3 region has the DNA TGCAGTGCTAGAGATTTGCTGGGGACAGGGTTATACGAGCAGTACTTC. Its protein product is CSARDLLGTGLYEQYF. The rearrangement joins TRBV20-1 to TRBJ2-7; 9 bases map to TRBD1. V lost 0 bases, J lost 4 bases, and 10 bases stayed unmatched. Germline loops: CDR1 DFQATT, CDR2 SNEGSKA (reference sequence). The CDR3 runs 16 residues.